This T cell receptor (beta chain) is from a study of lung T cells in sarcoidosis with Löfgren's syndrome. Turning to the study itself: Analyses focused on Löfgren's syndrome patients.

This clonotype occurred many times. Antigen unknown. Notes on the study in general: Multiple Löfgren's syndrome patients reportedly shared TRAV12-1 and TRBV2 CDR3 motifs, suggesting public CD4+ TCRs. TRAV12-1 preferentially paired with TRBV2, with homologous CDR3s. TRAV12-1 and TRBV2 were reportedly most expanded in Löfgren's patients.

TCRdb reprocessed the reads via MiXCR and lists one record per CDR3 protein. The repertoire has roughly 63,000 distinct CDR3 sequences, about 20% of them found once; the top ten carry approximately 2.2%. In germline, CDR1 is DFQATT, CDR2 SNEGSKA (reference sequence). Trimming shortened V by 0 bases and J by 3 bases, and 9 bases separated the two germline ends. The CDR3 spans 14 residues. The TCR comes from a human donor with sarcoidosis (Löfgren's syndrome or another form), or a control subject (not recorded which). The J gene is TRBJ1-3, the V gene TRBV20-1; D remains ambiguous. The sample consisted of CD4+ T cells from PBMCs. The CDR3 region has the DNA TGCAGTGCTAGAGAAGGTTCCATTGGAAACACCATATATTTT. Protein product: CSAREGSIGNTIYF.